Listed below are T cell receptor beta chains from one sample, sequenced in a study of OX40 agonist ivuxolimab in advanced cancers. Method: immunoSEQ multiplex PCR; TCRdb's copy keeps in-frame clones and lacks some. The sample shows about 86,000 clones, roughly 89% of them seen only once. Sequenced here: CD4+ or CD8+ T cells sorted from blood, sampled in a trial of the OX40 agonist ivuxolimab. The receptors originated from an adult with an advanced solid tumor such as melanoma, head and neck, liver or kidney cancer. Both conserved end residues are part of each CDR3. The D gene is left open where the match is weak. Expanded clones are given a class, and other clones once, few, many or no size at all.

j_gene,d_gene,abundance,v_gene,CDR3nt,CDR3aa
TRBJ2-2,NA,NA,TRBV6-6,TGTGCCAGCAGTTACAGCCAGACCACGAACACCGGGGAGCTGTTTTTT,CASSYSQTTNTGELFF
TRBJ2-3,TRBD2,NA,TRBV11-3,TGTGCCAGCAGCTATAGGACTAGCGGGTACTCCACAGATACGCAGTATTTT,CASSYRTSGYSTDTQYF
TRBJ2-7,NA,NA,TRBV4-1,TGCGCCAGCAGCCAAGAACGAGCGGGTACCTCCTACGAGCAGTACTTC,CASSQERAGTSYEQYF
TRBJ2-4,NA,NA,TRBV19,TGTGCCAGTAGTATTAAGGCATCGATTGGACCCAAAAACATTCAGTACTTC,CASSIKASIGPKNIQYF
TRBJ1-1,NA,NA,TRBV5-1,TGCGCCAGCATCGGAACAGGGAGAGCTTTCTTT,CASIGTGRAFF
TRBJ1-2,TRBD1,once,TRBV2,TGTGCCAGCAGTAAAAGGACAGGCTCTTTGGTTGGTGGCTACACCTTC,CASSKRTGSLVGGYTF
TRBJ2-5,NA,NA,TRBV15,TGTGCCACCAGCAGAGTGAGGGGTGGAAGGGAGACCCAGTACTTC,CATSRVRGGRETQYF
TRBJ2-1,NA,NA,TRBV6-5,TGTGCCAGCAGTTACTCTTTAGGGCCCAATGAGCAGTTCTTC,CASSYSLGPNEQFF
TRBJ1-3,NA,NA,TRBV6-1,TGTGCCAGCAGTGAAGCGGGATTTGGGTTCACCGGAAACACCATATATTTT,CASSEAGFGFTGNTIYF
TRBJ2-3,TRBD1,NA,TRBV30,TGTGCCTGGAGGTACGGACAGGGTGCAGATACGCAGTATTTT,CAWRYGQGADTQYF
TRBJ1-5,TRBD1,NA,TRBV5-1,TGCGCCAGCAGCGCGGGACAGGGGGATCAGCCCCAGCATTTT,CASSAGQGDQPQHF
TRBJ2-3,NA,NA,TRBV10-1,TGCGCCAGCAGTGAGTCTGGGGGGTATACGCAGTATTTT,CASSESGGYTQYF
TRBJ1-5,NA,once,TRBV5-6,TGTGCCAGCAGCTTGGGTGTCGGGACGCTTAATCAGCCCCAGCATTTT,CASSLGVGTLNQPQHF
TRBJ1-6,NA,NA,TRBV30,TGTGCCTGTAACAGGGTTTCTGATTCACCCCTCCACTTT,CACNRVSDSPLHF
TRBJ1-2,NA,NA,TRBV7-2,TGTGCCAGCAGCTTAGCAGCAGGGACGCACTATGGCTACACCTTC,CASSLAAGTHYGYTF
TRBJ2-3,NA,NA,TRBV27,TGTGCCAGCAGTTTGAGCACAGATACGCAGTATTTT,CASSLSTDTQYF